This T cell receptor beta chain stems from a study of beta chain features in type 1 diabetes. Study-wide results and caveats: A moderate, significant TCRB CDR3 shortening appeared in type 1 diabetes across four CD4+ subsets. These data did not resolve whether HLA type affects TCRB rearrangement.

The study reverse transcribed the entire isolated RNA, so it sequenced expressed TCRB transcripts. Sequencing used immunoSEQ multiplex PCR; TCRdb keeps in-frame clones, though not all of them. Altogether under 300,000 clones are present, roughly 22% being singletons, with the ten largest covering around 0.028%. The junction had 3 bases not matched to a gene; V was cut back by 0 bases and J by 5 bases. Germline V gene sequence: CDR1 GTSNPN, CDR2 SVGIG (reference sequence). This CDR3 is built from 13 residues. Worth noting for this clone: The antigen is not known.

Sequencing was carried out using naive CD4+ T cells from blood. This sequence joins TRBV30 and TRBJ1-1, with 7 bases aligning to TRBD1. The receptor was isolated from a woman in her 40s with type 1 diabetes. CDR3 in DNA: TGTGCCTGGAGTGTACAGGGGAAGACTGAAGCTTTCTTT. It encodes CAWSVQGKTEAFF.